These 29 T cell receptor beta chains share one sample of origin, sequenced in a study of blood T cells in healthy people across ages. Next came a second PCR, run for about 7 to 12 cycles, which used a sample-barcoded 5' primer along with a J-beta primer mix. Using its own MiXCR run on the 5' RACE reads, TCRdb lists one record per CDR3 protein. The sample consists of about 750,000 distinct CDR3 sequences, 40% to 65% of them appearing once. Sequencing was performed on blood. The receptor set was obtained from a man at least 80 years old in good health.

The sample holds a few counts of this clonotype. CDR3 sequence reads: CATSTPSTSGRGWAQYF. In DNA form, the CDR3 reads TGTGCCACCAGCACACCTTCGACTAGCGGGAGAGGGTGGGCCCAGTACTTC. The chain uses TRBV15 and TRBJ2-7, with 12 nucleotides matching TRBD2. CDR1 and CDR2 (germline): LNHNV, YYDKDF (reference sequence). V was pared by 4 bases and J by 10 bases, with 17 bases of the junction left unmatched. The CDR3 spans 17 residues.

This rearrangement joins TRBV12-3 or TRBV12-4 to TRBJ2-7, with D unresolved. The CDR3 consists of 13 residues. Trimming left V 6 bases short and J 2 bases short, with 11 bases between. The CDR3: CASRTDGAYEQYF. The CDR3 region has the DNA TGTGCCAGCAGGACGGACGGCGCCTACGAGCAGTACTTC.

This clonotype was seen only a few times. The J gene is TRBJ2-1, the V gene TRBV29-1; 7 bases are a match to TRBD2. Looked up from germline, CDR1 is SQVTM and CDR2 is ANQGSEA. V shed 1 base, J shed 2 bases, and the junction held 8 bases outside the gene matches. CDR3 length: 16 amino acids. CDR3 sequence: CSVEVAGVVTYNEQFF. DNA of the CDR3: TGCAGCGTTGAAGTTGCGGGAGTCGTCACCTACAATGAGCAGTTCTTC.

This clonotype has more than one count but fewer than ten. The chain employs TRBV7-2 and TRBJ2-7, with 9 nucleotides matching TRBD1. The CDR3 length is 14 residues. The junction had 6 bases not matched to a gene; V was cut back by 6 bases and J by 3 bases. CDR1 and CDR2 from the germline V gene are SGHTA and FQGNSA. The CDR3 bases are TGTGCCAGCAGGCTCGACAGGGGGGACTACGAGCAGTACTTC. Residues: CASRLDRGDYEQYF.

CDR3: CASSPGQGEGKLFF. In nucleotides, the CDR3 is TGTGCCAGCAGTCCGGGACAGGGGGAAGGAAAACTGTTTTTT. The V and J genes are TRBV27 and TRBJ1-4; 11 nucleotides align to TRBD1. This CDR3 contains 14 residues. The V and J ends lost 5 bases and 10 bases, in that order; junction bases with no gene match: 6. The germline V gene has CDR1 MNHEY and CDR2 SMNVEV (reference sequence).

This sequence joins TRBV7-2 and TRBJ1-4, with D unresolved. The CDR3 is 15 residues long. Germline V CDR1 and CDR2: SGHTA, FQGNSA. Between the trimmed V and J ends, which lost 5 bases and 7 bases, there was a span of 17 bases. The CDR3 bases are TGTGCCAGCAGCCCGGTGGAGGGTACGAGTGAAAAACTGTTTTTT. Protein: CASSPVEGTSEKLFF.

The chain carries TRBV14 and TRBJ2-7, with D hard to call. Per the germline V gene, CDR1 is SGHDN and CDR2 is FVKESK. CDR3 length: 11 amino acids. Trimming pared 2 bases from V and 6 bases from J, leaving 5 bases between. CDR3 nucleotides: TGTGCCAGCAGCCAATGGACCGAGCAGTACTTC. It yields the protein CASSQWTEQYF. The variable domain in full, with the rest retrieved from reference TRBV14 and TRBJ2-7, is EAGVTQFPSHSVIEKGQTVTLRCDPISGHDNLYWYRRVMGKEIKFLLHFVKESKQDESGMPNNRFLAERTGGTYSTLKVQPAELEDSGVYFCASSQWTEQYFGPGTRLTVT.

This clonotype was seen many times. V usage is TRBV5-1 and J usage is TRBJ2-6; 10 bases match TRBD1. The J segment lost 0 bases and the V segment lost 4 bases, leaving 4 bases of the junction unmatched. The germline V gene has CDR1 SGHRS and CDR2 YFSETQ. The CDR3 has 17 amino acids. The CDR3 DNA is TGCGCCAGCAGCCAGGGACAGGGGAGCTCTGGGGCCAACGTCCTGACTTTC. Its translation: CASSQGQGSSGANVLTF.

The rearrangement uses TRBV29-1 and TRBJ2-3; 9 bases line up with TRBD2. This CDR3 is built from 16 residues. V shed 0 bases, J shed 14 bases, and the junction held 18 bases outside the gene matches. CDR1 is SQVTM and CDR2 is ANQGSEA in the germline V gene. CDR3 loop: CSVEDGGGRALGYAYF. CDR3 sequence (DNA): TGCAGCGTTGAAGATGGCGGCGGGAGGGCCTTGGGATACGCGTATTTT.

CDR3 loop: CASSQDTGSSGANVLTF. Here the CDR3 DNA reads TGTGCCAGCAGCCAAGATACAGGGAGCTCTGGGGCCAACGTCCTGACTTTC. The chain links TRBV3-1 to TRBJ2-6; a possible D gene is TRBD1 (6 bases). V lost 0 bases and J lost 0, with 9 bases in between. Germline V gene sequence: CDR1 LGHDT, CDR2 YNNKEL (reference sequence). The CDR3 runs to 17 residues. The entire variable domain, with the rest obtained from reference TRBV3-1 and TRBJ2-6, is as follows: DTAVSQTPKYLVTQMGNDKSIKCEQNLGHDTMYWYKQDSKKFLKIMFSYNNKELIINETVPNRFSPKSPDKAHLNLHINSLELGDSAVYFCASSQDTGSSGANVLTFGAGSRLTVL.

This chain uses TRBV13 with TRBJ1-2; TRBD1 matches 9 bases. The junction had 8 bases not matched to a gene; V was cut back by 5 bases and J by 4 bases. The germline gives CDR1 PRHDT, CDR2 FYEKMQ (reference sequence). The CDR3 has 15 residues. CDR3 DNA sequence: TGTGCCAGCAGCCTAACGGGACAGGGAGGCTATGGCTACACCTTC. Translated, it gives CASSLTGQGGYGYTF.

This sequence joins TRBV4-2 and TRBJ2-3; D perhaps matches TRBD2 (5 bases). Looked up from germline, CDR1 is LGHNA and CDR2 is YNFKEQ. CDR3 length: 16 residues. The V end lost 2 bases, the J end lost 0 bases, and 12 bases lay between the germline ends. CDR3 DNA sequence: TGTGCCAGCAGCCAAAACGGAGCGGATAGCACAGATACGCAGTATTTT. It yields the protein CASSQNGADSTDTQYF.

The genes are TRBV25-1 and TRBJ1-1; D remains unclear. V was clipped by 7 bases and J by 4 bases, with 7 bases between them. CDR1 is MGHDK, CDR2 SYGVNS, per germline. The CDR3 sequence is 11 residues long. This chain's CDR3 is CASIGLTEAFF. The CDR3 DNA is TGTGCCAGCATCGGACTCACTGAAGCTTTCTTT.

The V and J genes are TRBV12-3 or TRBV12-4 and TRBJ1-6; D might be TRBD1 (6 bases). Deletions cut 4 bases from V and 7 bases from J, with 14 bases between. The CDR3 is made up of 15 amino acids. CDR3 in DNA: TGTGCCAGCAGTTCCCCACAGGGCCCCAATTCACCCCTCCACTTT. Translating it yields CASSSPQGPNSPLHF.

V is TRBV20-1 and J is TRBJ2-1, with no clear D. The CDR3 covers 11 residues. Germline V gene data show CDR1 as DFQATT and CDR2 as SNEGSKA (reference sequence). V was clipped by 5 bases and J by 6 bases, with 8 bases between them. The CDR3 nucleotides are TGCAGTGCTCCATTCGCCAATGAGCAGTTCTTC. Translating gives CSAPFANEQFF.

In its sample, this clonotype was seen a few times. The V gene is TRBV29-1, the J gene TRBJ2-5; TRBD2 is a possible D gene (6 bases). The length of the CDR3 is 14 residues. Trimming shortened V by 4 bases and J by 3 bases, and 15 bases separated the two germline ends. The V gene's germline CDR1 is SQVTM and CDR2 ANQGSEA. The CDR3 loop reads CSVVSRDRKETQYF. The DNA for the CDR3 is TGCAGCGTTGTCTCGCGGGATAGAAAAGAGACCCAGTACTTC.

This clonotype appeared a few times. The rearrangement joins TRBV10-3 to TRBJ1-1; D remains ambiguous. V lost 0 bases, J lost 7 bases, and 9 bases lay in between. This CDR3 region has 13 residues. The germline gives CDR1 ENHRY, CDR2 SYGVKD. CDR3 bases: TGTGCCATCAGTGAGTCGAACGACCTTGAAGCTTTCTTT. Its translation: CAISESNDLEAFF.

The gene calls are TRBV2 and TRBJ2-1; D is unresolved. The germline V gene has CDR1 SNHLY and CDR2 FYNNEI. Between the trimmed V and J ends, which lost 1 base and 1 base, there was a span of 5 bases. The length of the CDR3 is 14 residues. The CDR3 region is CASSEGGSYNEQFF. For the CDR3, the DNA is TGTGCCAGCAGTGAAGGCGGATCCTACAATGAGCAGTTCTTC.

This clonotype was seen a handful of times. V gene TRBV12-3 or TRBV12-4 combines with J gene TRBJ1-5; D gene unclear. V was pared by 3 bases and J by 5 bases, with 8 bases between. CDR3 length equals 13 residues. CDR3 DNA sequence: TGTGCCAGCAGTTTGAGGCTCTATCAGCCCCAGCATTTT. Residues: CASSLRLYQPQHF.

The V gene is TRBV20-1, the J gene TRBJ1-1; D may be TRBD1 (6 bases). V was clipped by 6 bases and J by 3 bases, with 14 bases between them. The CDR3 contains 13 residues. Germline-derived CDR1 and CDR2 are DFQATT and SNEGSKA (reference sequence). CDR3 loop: CSATDSPDTEAFF. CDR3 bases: TGCAGTGCGACGGACAGTCCGGACACTGAAGCTTTCTTT.

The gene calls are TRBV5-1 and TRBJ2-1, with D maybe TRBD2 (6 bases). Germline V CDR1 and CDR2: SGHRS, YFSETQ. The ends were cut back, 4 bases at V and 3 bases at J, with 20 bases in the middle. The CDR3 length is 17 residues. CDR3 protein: CASSPNPGGGLYNEQFF. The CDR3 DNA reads TGCGCCAGCAGCCCGAACCCCGGGGGAGGTCTCTACAATGAGCAGTTCTTC.

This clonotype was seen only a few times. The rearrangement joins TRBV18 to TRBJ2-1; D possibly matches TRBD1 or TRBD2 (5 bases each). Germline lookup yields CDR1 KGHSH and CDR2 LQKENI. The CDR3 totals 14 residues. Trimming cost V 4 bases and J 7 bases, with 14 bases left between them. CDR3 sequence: CASSQGSWGNEQFF. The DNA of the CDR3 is TGTGCCAGCTCACAAGGGAGCTGGGGGAATGAGCAGTTCTTC.

CDR3: CASSPRGGEYNEQFF. The CDR3 bases are TGCGCCAGCAGCCCACGTGGGGGGGAGTACAATGAGCAGTTCTTC. The chain uses TRBV5-1 and TRBJ2-1; 7 nucleotides align to TRBD2. This CDR3 contains 15 residues. The J segment lost 4 bases and the V segment lost 4 bases, leaving 8 bases of the junction unmatched. The germline CDR1 and CDR2 sequences are SGHRS and YFSETQ.

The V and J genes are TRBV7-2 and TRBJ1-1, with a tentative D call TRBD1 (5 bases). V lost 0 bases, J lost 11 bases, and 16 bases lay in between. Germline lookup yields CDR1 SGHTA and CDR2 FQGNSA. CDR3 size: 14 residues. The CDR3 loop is CASSLASKGAGAFF. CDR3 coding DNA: TGTGCCAGCAGCTTAGCGTCTAAAGGGGCAGGGGCTTTCTTT. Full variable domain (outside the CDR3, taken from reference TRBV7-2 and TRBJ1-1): GAGVSQSPSNKVTEKGKDVELRCDPISGHTALYWYRQSLGQGLEFLIYFQGNSAPDKSGLPSDRFSAERTGGSVSTLTIQRTQQEDSAVYLCASSLASKGAGAFFGQGTRLTVV.

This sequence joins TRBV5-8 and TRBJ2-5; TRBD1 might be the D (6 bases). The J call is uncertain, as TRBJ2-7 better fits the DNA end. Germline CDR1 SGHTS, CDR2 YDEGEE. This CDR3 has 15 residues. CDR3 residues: CASSLRTASSYEQYF. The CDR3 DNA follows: TGTGCCAGCAGCCTACGGACAGCAAGCTCCTACGAGCAGTACTTC.

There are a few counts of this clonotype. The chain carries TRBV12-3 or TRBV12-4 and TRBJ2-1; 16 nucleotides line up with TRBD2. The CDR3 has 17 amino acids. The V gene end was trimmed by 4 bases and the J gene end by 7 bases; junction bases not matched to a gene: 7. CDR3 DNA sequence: TGTGCCAGCAGTTCGGGACTAGCGGGAGGGAGGAGAAATGAGCAGTTCTTC. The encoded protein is CASSSGLAGGRRNEQFF.

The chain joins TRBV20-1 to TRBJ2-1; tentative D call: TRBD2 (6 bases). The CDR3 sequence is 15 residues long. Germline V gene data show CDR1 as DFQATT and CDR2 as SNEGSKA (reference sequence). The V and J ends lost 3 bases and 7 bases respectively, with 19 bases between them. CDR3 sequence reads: CSARTGGALYNEQFF. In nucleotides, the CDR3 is TGCAGTGCTAGGACCGGCGGGGCTCTCTATAATGAGCAGTTCTTC.

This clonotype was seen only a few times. The CDR3 region is CSARTGAGNTEAFF. The CDR3 DNA reads as TGCAGTGCCCGGACAGGGGCCGGGAACACTGAAGCTTTCTTT. The chain is built from TRBV20-1 and TRBJ1-1; 9 positions match TRBD1. This CDR3 has 14 amino acids. Trimming took 6 bases from V and 1 from J; bases not matched to a gene: 6. Germline V gene lookup returns CDR1 DFQATT and CDR2 SNEGSKA (reference sequence).

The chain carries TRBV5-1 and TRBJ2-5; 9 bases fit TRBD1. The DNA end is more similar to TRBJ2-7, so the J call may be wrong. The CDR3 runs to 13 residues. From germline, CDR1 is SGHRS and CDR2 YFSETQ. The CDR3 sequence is CASSRTGDGEQYF. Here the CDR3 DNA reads TGCGCCAGCAGCCGGACAGGGGACGGCGAGCAGTACTTC.